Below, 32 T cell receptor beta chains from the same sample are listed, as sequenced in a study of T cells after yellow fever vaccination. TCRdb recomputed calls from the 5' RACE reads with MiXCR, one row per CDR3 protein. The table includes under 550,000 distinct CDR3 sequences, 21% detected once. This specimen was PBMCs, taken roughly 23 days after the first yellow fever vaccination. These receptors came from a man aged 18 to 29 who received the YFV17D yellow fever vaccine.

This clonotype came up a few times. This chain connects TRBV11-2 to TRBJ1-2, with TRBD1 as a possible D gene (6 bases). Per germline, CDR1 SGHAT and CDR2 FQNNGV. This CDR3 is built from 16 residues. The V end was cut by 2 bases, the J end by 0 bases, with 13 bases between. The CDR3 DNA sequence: TGTGCCAGCAGCTTAACCGCGGGACAAGCTAACTATGGCTACACCTTC. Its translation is CASSLTAGQANYGYTF.

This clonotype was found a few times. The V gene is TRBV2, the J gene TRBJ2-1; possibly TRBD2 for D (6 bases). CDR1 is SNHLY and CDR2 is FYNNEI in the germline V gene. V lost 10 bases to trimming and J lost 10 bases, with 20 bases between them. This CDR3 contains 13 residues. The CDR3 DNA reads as TGTGCCACCTCGGCGGGGCGGCTTCAGGAGCAGTTCTTC. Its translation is CATSAGRLQEQFF. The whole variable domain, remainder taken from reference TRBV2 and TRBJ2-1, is EPEVTQTPSHQVTQMGQEVILRCVPISNHLYFYWYRQILGQKVEFLVSFYNNEISEKSEIFDDQFSVERPDGSNFTLKIRSTKLEDSAMYFCATSAGRLQEQFFGPGTRLTVL.

The CDR3 region has the DNA TGTGCCAGCAGTTCGTCCGGGGACAGGGACTACAATGAGCAGTTCTTC. Protein sequence: CASSSSGDRDYNEQFF. This rearrangement joins TRBV28 to TRBJ2-1; TRBD1 matches at 9 bases. Trimming took 4 bases from V and 3 from J; bases not matched to a gene: 7. Per germline, CDR1 MDHEN and CDR2 SYDVKM. The CDR3 runs to 16 residues.

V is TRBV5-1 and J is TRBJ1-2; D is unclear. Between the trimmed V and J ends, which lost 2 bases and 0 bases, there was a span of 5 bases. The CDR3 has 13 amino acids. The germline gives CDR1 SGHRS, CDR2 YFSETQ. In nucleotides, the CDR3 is TGCGCCAGCAGCTTCGCAGCTAACTATGGCTACACCTTC. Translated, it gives CASSFAANYGYTF.

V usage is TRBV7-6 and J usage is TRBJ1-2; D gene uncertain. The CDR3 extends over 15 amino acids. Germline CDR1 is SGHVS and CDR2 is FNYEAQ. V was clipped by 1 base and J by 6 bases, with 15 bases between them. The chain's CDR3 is CASSLGNSRAHGYTF. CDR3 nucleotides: TGTGCCAGCAGCTTAGGCAATTCCCGCGCCCATGGCTACACCTTC.

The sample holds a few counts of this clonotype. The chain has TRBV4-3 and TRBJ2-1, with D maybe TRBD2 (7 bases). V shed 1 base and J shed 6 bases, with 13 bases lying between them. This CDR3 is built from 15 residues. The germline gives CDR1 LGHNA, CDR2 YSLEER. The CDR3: CASSQGQGRGNEQFF. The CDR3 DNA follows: TGCGCCAGCAGCCAAGGGCAGGGGAGGGGCAATGAGCAGTTCTTC.

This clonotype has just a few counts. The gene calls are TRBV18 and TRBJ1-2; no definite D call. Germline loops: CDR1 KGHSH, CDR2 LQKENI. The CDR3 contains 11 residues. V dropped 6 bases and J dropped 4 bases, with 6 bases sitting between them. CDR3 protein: CASSGLYGYTF. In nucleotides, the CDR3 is TGTGCCAGCTCCGGCCTCTATGGCTACACCTTC.

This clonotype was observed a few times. CDR3 bases: TGTGCCAGCAGCTTAGGGCTAGCGGGGGGGCCGCACAATGAGCAGTTCTTC. Residues: CASSLGLAGGPHNEQFF. This chain uses TRBV7-7 with TRBJ2-1, with 12 bases fitting TRBD2. The germline gives CDR1 SSHAT, CDR2 FNYEAQ (reference sequence). The CDR3 runs 17 residues. Trimming cost V 1 base and J 5 bases; bases outside gene matches: 6.

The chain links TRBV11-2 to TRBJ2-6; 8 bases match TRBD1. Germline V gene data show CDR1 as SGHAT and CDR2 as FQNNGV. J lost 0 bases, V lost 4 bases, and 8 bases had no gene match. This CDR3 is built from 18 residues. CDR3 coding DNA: TGTGCCAGCAGCTCGCCCCGGGACAGGCCCTCTGGGGCCAACGTCCTGACTTTC. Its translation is CASSSPRDRPSGANVLTF.

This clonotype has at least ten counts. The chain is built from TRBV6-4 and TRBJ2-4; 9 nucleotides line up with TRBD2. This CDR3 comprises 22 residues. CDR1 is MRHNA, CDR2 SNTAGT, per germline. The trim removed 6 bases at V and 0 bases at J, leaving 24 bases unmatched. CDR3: CASRLEKRGAQISKLAKNIQYF. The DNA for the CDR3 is TGTGCCAGCAGACTCGAAAAGCGGGGGGCACAAATTAGTAAACTAGCCAAAAACATTCAGTACTTC.

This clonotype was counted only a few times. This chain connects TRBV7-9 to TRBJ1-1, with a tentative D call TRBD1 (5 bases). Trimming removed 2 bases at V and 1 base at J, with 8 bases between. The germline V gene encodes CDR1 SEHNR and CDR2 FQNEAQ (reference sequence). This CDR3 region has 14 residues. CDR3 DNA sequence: TGTGCCAGCAGCTTACGGGGGACGAACACTGAAGCTTTCTTT. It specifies CASSLRGTNTEAFF. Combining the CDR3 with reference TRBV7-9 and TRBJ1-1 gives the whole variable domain DTGVSQNPRHKITKRGQNVTFRCDPISEHNRLYWYRQTLGQGPEFLTYFQNEAQLEKSRLLSDRFSAERPKGSFSTLEIQRTEQGDSAMYLCASSLRGTNTEAFFGQGTRLTVV.

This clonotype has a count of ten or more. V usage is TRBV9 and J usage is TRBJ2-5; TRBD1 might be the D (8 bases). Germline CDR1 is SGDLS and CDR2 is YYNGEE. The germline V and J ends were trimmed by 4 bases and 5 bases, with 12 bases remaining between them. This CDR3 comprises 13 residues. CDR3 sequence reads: CASSPQGGETQYF. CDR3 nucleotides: TGTGCCAGCAGCCCACAGGGGGGGGAGACCCAGTACTTC.

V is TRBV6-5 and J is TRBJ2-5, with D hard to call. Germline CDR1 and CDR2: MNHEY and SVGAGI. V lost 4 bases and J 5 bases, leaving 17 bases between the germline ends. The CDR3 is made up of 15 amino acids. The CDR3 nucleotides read TGTGCCAGCAGTTCCCCCCCTTCTGGGTGGGAGACCCAGTACTTC. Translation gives CASSSPPSGWETQYF.

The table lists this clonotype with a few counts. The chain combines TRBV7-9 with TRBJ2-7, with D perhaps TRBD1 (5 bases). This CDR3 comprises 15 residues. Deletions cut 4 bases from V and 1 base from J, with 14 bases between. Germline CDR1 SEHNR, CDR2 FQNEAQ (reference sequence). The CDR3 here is CASSSPDSTSYEQYF. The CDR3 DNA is TGTGCCAGCAGCTCTCCTGACAGTACTTCCTACGAGCAGTACTTC.

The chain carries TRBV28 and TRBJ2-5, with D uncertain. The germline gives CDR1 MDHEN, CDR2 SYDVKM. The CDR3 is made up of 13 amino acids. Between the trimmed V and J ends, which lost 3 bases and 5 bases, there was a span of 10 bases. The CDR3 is CASSFAGWETQYF. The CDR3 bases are TGTGCCAGCAGTTTTGCTGGGTGGGAGACCCAGTACTTC. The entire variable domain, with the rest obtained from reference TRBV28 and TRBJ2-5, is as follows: DVKVTQSSRYLVKRTGEKVFLECVQDMDHENMFWYRQDPGLGLRLIYFSYDVKMKEKGDIPEGYSVSREKKERFSLILESASTNQTSMYLCASSFAGWETQYFGPGTRLLVL.

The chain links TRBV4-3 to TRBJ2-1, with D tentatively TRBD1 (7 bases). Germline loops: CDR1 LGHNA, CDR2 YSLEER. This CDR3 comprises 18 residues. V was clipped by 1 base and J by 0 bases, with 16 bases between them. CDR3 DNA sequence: TGCGCCAGCAGCCAAGTGCAGGGGGGAGACTTCTCCTACAATGAGCAGTTCTTC. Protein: CASSQVQGGDFSYNEQFF.

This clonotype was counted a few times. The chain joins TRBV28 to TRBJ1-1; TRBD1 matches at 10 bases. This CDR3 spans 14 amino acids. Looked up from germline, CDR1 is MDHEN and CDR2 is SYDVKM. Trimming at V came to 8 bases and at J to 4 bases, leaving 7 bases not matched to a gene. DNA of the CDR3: TGTGCCAGCGTCCGGGACAGGGGCGGCACTGAAGCTTTCTTT. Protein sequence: CASVRDRGGTEAFF.

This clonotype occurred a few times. The CDR3 DNA sequence: TGTGCCAGCAATGGTGGGAGGCGAGACAATCAGCCCCAGCATTTT. Translation gives CASNGGRRDNQPQHF. The chain links TRBV2 to TRBJ1-5; D uncertain. Germline CDR1 and CDR2: SNHLY and FYNNEI. Deletions cut 7 bases from V and 3 bases from J, with 16 bases between. CDR3 length: 15 residues.

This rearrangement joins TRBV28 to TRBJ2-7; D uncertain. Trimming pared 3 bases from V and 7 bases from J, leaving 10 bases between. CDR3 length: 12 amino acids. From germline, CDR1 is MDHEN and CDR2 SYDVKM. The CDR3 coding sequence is TGTGCCAGCAGTTTTAGGGTAGGAGAGCAGTACGTC. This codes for CASSFRVGEQYV.

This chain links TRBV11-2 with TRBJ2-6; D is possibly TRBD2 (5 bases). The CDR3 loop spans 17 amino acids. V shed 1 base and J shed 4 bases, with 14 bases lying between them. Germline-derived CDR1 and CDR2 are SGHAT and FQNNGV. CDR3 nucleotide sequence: TGTGCCAGCAGCTTAGGGTTTCGGGGTTGGGGGGCCAACGTCCTGACTTTC. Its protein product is CASSLGFRGWGANVLTF.

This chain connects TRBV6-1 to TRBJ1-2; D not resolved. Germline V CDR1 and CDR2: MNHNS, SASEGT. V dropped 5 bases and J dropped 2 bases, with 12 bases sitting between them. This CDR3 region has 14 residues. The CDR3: CASSSGEWNYGYTF. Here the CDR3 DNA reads TGTGCCAGCAGTAGTGGGGAGTGGAACTATGGCTACACCTTC.

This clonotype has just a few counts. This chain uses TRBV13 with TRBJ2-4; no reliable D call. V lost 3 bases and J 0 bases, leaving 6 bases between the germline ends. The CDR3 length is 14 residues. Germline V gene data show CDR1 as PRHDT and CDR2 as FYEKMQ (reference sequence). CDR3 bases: TGTGCCAGCAGCTTCCCGGCAGCCAAAAACATTCAGTACTTC. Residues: CASSFPAAKNIQYF.

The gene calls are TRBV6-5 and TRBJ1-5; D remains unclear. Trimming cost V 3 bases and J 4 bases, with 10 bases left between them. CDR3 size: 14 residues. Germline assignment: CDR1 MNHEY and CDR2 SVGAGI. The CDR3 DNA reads TGTGCCAGCAGTTATGTAAGCCCAAATCAGCCCCAGCATTTT. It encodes CASSYVSPNQPQHF.

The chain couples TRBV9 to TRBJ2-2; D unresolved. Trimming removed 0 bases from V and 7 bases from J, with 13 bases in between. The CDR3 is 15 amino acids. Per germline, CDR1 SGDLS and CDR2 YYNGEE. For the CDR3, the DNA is TGTGCCAGCAGCGTAGGCCCCGATTGGCGCGGGGAGCTGTTTTTT. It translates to CASSVGPDWRGELFF.

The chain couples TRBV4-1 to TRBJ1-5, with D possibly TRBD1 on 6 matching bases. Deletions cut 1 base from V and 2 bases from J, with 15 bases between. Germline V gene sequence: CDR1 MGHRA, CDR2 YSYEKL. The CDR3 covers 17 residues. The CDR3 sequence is CASSQGWGREGNQPQHF. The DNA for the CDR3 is TGCGCCAGCAGCCAAGGGTGGGGGCGCGAGGGCAATCAGCCCCAGCATTTT.

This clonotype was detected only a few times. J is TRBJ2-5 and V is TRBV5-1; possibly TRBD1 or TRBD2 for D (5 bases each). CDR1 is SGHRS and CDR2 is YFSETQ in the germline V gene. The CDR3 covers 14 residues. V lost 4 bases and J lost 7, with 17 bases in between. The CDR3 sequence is CASSEGPSEWTQYF. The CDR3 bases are TGCGCCAGCAGCGAGGGACCTTCGGAATGGACCCAGTACTTC.

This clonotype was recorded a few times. The CDR3 sequence is CASSHQGGNYGYTF. The CDR3 nucleotides read TGTGCCAGCAGCCATCAGGGGGGGAACTATGGCTACACCTTC. The chain is built from TRBV3-1 and TRBJ1-2; 7 nucleotides align to TRBD1. The CDR3 contains 14 residues. The germline CDR1 and CDR2 sequences are LGHDT and YNNKEL (reference sequence). After removal of 3 bases from V and 2 bases from J, the junction contained 3 bases not matched to a gene.

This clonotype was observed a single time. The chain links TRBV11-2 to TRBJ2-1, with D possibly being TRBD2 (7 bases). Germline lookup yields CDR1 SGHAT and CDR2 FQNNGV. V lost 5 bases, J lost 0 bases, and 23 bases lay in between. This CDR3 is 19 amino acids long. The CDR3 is CASSRWGGLQGGSYNEQFF. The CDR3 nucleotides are TGTGCCAGCAGCAGATGGGGGGGGCTACAGGGTGGCTCCTACAATGAGCAGTTCTTC.

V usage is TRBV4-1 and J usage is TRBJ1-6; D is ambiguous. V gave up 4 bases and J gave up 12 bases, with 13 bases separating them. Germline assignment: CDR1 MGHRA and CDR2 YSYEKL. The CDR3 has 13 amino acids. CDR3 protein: CASSPLARVPLHF. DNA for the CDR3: TGCGCCAGCAGCCCCCTAGCTCGGGTACCCCTCCACTTT.

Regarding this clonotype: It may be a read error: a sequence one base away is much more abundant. The CDR3 reads CASSQEGGRGGEQHV. In DNA, the CDR3 is TGCGCCAGCAGCCAAGAGGGTGGCAGGGGTGGTGAGCAGCACGTC. The chain recombines TRBV4-1 with TRBJ2-7, with D possibly TRBD1 on 6 matching bases. CDR1 and CDR2 (germline): MGHRA, YSYEKL. This CDR3 comprises 15 residues.

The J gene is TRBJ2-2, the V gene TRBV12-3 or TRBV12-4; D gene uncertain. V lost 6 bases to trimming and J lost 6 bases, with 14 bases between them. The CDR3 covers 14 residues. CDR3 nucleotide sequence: TGTGCCAGCAGCGCAGCGTGGAGCCCCGGGGAGCTGTTTTTT. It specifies CASSAAWSPGELFF.

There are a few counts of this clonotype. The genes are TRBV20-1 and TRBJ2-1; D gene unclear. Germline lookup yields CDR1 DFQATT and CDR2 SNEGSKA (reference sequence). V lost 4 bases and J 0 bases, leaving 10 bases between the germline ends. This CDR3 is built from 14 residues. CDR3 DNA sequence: TGCAGTGCTATTCCCTCGAGCTCCTACAATGAGCAGTTCTTC. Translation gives CSAIPSSSYNEQFF.